The 10 T cell receptor beta chains reported below all come from one sample, sequenced in a study of blood T cell repertoires in COVID-19 (TCRdb year 2020). To prepare the library, the immunoSEQ multiplex PCR assay was applied. TCRdb obtained this table from immuneACCESS and retained in-frame rearrangements with V and J assigned. These tables miss some clones; where compared with another copy, unresolved V genes account for less than half of the shortfall, and the remainder is unexplained. Across this sample there are about 120,000 clones, with approximately 86% seen only once. More than 9.5% of the sample is taken by the ten largest. Sequencing was performed on peripheral blood. The source is a woman in her 70s with COVID-19, enrolled during active disease.

This clone was recorded at least ten times. Other DNA sequences in the sample encode the same CDR3. The CDR3 region has the DNA TGCGCCAGCAGTGAGTCGAGGACTGAAGCTTTCTTT. It translates to CASSESRTEAFF. The V call is TRBV10-1, the J call TRBJ1-1; D gene uncertain. CDR3 length equals 12 residues. Germline lookup yields CDR1 WNHNN and CDR2 SYGVQD (reference sequence). V shed 0 bases and J shed 5 bases, with 4 bases lying between them.

This clone was seen a single time. The chain joins TRBV19 to TRBJ2-2; 11 bases match TRBD1. Per the germline V gene, CDR1 is LNHDA and CDR2 is SQIVND (reference sequence). The V segment lost 4 bases and the J segment 9 bases; nucleotides outside the gene matches: 7. The length of the CDR3 is 15 residues. The DNA of the CDR3 is TGTGCCAGTAGTAGTAGGACAGGGGGCAACCGGGAGCTGTTTTTT. Its protein product is CASSSRTGGNRELFF. The whole variable domain, filled in from reference TRBV19 and TRBJ2-2, reads DGGITQSPKYLFRKEGQNVTLSCEQNLNHDAMYWYRQDPGQGLRLIYYSQIVNDFQKGDIAEGYSVSREKKESFPLTVTSAQKNPTAFYLCASSSRTGGNRELFFGEGSRLTVL.

The chain is built from TRBV5-8 and TRBJ1-4; no reliable D call. Germline CDR1 reads SGHTS; CDR2 reads YDEGEE. Deletions cut 0 bases from V and 4 bases from J, with 7 bases between. The CDR3 is 14 residues long. DNA for the CDR3: TGTGCCAGCAGCTTGGATCTACTTAATGAAAAACTGTTTTTT. It encodes CASSLDLLNEKLFF.

The genes are TRBV5-4 and TRBJ1-1; 8 nucleotides agree with TRBD1. The CDR3 spans 13 residues. V gave up 5 bases and J gave up 4 bases; unmatched junction bases: 4. The germline gives CDR1 SGHNT, CDR2 YYREEE (reference sequence). The CDR3 reads CASSSTGGTEAFF. The CDR3 DNA reads as TGTGCCAGCAGTTCCACAGGGGGCACTGAAGCTTTCTTT.

Concerning this clone: At one boundary the junction diverges from the germline segment, which might be a read error. The V call is TRBV10-2, the J call TRBJ2-3; 9 bases are a match to TRBD2. The CDR3 runs 18 residues. The germline V gene encodes CDR1 WSHSY and CDR2 SAAADI. The CDR3 sequence: CASSESRASGVYTDAQYF. Written as DNA, the CDR3 is TGCGCCAGCAGTGAGTCAAGGGCTAGCGGGGTCTACACAGATGCGCAGTATTTT.

The chain has TRBV6-5 and TRBJ1-6, with unresolved D. CDR3 length: 15 amino acids. CDR1 and CDR2 (germline): MNHEY, SVGAGI. V gave up 5 bases and J gave up 0 bases, with 8 bases separating them. CDR3 in amino acids: CASSTESSYNSPLHF. The DNA for the CDR3 is TGTGCCAGCAGTACAGAGAGCTCCTATAATTCACCCCTCCACTTT.

The V gene is TRBV6-5, the J gene TRBJ1-2; TRBD1 matches at 7 bases. The CDR3 consists of 13 residues. The germline CDR1 and CDR2 sequences are MNHEY and SVGAGI. The V and J ends lost 8 bases and 10 bases, in that order; junction bases with no gene match: 13. The CDR3 reads CASSRTGREDYTF. CDR3 DNA sequence: TGTGCCAGCTCCCGGACAGGCCGTGAGGACTACACCTTC.

This chain joins TRBV27 and TRBJ2-2; unclear D gene. CDR1 MNHEY and CDR2 SMNVEV come from the germline V gene (reference sequence). CDR3 length equals 15 residues. Trimming took off 2 bases at V and 1 base at J, with 8 bases between the two ends. The CDR3 DNA is TGTGCCAGCAGTTTAAGATCAGGGAACACCGGGGAGCTGTTTTTT. Translation: CASSLRSGNTGELFF.

The chain employs TRBV4-2 and TRBJ2-1; 8 nucleotides agree with TRBD2. The CDR3 covers 17 residues. Germline CDR1 reads LGHNA; CDR2 reads YNFKEQ. V shed 1 base and J 6 bases; nucleotides not matched to a gene: 11. CDR3 residues: CASSQVGLGAYVNEQFF. CDR3 DNA: TGTGCCAGCAGCCAAGTGGGACTAGGAGCCTATGTCAATGAGCAGTTCTTC.

The chain employs TRBV5-6 and TRBJ1-3, with D perhaps TRBD1 (6 bases). CDR1 is SGHDT and CDR2 is YYEEEE in the germline V gene. CDR3 length: 15 residues. Trimming removed 3 bases from V and 2 bases from J, with 12 bases in between. The CDR3 loop is CASSYRYRAGNTIYF. As DNA, the CDR3 is TGTGCCAGCAGCTACCGCTACAGGGCTGGAAACACCATATATTTT.